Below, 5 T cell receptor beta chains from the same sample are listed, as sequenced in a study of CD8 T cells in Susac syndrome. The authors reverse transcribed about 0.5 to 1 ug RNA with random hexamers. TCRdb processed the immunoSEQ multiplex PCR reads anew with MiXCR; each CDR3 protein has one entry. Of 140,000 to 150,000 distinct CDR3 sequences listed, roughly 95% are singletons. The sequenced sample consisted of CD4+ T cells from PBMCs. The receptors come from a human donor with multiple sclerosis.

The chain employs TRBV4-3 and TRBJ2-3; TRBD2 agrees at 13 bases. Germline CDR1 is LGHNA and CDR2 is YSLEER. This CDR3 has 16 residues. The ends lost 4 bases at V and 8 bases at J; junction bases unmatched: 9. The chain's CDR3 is CASSLGTSGISGTQYF. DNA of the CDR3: TGCGCCAGCAGCCTCGGGACTAGCGGGATCAGCGGTACGCAGTATTTT.

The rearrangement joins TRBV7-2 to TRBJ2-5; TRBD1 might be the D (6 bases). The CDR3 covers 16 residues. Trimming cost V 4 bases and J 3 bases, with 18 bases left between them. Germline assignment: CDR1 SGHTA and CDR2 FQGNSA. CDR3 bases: TGTGCCAGCAGCTACTCGTCCGGGACAAAAAAAGAGACCCAGTACTTC. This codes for CASSYSSGTKKETQYF. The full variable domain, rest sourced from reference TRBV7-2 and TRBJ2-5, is GAGVSQSPSNKVTEKGKDVELRCDPISGHTALYWYRQSLGQGLEFLIYFQGNSAPDKSGLPSDRFSAERTGGSVSTLTIQRTQQEDSAVYLCASSYSSGTKKETQYFGPGTRLLVL.

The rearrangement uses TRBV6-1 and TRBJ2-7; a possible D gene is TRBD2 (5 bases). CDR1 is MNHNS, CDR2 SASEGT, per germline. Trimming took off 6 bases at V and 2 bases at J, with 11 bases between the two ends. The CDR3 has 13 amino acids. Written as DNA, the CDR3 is TGTGCCAGCAGGCCGGGGTTGACCTACGAGCAGTACTTC. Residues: CASRPGLTYEQYF.

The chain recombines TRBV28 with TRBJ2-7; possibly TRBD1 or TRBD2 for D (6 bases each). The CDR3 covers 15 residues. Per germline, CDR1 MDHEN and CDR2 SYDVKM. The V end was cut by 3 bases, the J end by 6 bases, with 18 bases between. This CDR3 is CASSLIGGGRGEQYF. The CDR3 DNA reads TGTGCCAGCAGTTTGATCGGTGGGGGGCGCGGCGAGCAGTACTTC.

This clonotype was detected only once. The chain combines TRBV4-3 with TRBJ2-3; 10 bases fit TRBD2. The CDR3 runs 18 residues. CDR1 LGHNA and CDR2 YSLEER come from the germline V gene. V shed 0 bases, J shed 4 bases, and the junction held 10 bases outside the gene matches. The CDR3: CASSQDLSTSGAADTQYF. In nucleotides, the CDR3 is TGCGCCAGCAGCCAAGATTTGTCTACTAGCGGGGCGGCAGATACGCAGTATTTT.